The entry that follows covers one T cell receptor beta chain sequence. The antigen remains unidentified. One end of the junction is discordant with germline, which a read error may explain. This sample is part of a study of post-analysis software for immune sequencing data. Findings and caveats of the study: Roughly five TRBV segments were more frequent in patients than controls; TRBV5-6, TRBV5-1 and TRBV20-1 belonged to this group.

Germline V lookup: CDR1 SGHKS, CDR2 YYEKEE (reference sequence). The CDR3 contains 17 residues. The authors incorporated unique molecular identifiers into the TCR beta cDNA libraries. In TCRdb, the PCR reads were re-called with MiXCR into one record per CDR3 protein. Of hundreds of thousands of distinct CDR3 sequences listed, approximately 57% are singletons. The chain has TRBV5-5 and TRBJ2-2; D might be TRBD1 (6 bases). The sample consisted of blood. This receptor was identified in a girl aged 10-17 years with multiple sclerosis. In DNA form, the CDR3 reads TGTGTCAGCAGCCGCCTGAAGGACAGCCGAATGAGCGGGGAGCTGTTTTTT. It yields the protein CVSSRLKDSRMSGELFF.